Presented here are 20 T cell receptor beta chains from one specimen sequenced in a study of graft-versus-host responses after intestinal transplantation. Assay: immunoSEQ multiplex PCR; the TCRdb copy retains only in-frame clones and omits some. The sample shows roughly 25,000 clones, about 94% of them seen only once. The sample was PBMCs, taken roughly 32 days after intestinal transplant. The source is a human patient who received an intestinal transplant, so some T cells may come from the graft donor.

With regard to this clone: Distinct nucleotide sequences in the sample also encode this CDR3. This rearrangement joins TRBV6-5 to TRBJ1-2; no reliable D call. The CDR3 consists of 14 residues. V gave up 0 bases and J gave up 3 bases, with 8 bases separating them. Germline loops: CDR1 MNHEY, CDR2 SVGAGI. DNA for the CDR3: TGTGCCAGCAGTTACTCGGCCGGGGACTATGGCTACACCTTC. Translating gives CASSYSAGDYGYTF.

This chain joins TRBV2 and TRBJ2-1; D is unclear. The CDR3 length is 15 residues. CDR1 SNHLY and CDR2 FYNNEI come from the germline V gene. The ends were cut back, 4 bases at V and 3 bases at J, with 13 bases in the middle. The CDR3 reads CASSGPPTLYNEQFF. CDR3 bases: TGTGCCAGCAGTGGACCCCCAACCCTCTACAATGAGCAGTTCTTC.

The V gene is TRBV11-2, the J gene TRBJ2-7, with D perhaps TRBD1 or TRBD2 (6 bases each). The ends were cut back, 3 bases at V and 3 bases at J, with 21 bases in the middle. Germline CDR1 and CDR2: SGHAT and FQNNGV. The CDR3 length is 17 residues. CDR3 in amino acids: CASSFPEGGLNFYEQYF. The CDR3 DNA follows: TGTGCCAGCAGCTTTCCCGAAGGGGGACTTAACTTCTACGAGCAGTACTTC.

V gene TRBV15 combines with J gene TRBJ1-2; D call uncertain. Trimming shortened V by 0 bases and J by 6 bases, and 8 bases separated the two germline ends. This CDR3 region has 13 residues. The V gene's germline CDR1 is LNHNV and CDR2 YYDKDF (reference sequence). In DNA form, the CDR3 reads TGTGCCACCAGCAGAGATTTGAATGATGGCTACACCTTC. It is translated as CATSRDLNDGYTF.

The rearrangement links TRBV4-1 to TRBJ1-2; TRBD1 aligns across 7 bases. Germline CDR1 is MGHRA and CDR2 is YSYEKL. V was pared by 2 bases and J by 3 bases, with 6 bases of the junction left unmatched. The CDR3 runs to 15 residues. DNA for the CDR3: TGCGCCAGCAGCCAACAGGGGGGCCTAGACTATGGCTACACCTTC. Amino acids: CASSQQGGLDYGYTF.

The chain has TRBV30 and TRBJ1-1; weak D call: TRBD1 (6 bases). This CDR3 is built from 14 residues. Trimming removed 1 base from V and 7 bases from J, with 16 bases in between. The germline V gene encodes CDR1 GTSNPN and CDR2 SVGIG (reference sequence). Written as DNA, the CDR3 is TGTGCCTGGAGTGGGGGGGCCCCCGGTGTTGAAGCTTTCTTT. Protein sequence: CAWSGGAPGVEAFF.

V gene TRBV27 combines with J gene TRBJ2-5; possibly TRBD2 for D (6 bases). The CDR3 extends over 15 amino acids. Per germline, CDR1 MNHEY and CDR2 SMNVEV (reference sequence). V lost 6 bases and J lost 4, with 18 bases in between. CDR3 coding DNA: TGTGCCAGCAGGACCGACAGTTCGGGGGTAGAGACCCAGTACTTC. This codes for CASRTDSSGVETQYF.

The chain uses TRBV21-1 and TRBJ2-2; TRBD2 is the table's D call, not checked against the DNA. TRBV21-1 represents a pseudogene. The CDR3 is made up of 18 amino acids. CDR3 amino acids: CASSRGEGTHPNTGELFF. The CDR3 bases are TGTGCCAGCAGCCGTGGGGAGGGGACACATCCGAACACCGGGGAGCTGTTTTTT.

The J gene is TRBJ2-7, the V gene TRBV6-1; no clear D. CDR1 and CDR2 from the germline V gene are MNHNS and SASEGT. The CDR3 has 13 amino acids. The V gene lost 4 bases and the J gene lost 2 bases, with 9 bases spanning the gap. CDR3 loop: CASSARAPYEQYF. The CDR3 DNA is TGTGCCAGCAGTGCCCGGGCCCCCTACGAGCAGTACTTC.

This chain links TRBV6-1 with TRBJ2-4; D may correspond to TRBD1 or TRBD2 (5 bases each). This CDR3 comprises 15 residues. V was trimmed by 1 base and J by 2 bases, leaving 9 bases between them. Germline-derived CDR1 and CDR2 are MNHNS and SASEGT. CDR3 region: CASSEDGGTKNIQYF. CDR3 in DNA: TGTGCCAGCAGTGAAGATGGGGGTACCAAAAACATTCAGTACTTC.

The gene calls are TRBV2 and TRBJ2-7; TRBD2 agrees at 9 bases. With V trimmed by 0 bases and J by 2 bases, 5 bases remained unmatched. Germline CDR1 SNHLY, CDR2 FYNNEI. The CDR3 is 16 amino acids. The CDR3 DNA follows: TGTGCCAGCAGTGAAGCCACGGGACTAGCAACCTACGAGCAGTACTTC. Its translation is CASSEATGLATYEQYF.

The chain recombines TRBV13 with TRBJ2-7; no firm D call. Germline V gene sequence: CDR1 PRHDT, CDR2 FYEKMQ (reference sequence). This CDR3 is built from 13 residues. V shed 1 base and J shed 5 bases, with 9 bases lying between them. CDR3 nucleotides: TGTGCCAGCAGCTTAGCCGATAGGCACGAGCAGTACTTC. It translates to CASSLADRHEQYF.

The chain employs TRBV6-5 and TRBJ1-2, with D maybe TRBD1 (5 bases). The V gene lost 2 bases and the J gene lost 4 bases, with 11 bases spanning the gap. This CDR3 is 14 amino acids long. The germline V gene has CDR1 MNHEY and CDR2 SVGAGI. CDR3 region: CASSYLPGFYGYTF. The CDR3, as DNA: TGTGCCAGCAGTTACCTTCCAGGGTTCTATGGCTACACCTTC.

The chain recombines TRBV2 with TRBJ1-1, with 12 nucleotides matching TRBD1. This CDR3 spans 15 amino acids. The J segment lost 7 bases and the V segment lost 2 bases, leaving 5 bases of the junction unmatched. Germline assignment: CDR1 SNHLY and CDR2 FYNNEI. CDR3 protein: CASSETGTGGVEAFF. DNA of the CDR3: TGTGCCAGCAGTGAAACGGGGACAGGGGGCGTTGAAGCTTTCTTT.

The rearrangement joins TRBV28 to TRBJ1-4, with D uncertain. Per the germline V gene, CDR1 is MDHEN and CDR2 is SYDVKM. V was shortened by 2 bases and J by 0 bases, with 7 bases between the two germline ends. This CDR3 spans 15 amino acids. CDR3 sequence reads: CASSLTPATNEKLFF. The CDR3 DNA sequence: TGTGCCAGCAGTTTAACCCCTGCAACTAATGAAAAACTGTTTTTT.

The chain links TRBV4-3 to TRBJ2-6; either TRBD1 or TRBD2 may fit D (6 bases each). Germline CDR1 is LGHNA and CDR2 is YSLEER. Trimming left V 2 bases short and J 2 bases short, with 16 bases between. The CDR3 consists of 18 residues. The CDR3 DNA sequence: TGCGCCAGCAGCCAATCATTCCATGGGGGGCCTGGGGCCAACGTCCTGACTTTC. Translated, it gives CASSQSFHGGPGANVLTF.

Here the CDR3 reads CASSLTGGFTDTQYF. The CDR3 DNA reads as TGTGCCAGCAGCTTAACAGGGGGCTTCACAGATACGCAGTATTTT. This sequence joins TRBV7-3 and TRBJ2-3; the match to TRBD1 covers 7 bases. The V gene's germline CDR1 is SGHTA and CDR2 FQGTGA. Trimming at V came to 0 bases and at J to 2 bases, leaving 2 bases not matched to a gene. This CDR3 has 15 amino acids.

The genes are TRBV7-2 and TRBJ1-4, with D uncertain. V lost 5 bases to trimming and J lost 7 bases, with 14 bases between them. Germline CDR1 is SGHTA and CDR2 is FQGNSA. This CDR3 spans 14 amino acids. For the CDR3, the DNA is TGTGCCAGCAGCCTCAGAGGCCGAGGTGAAAAACTGTTTTTT. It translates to CASSLRGRGEKLFF.

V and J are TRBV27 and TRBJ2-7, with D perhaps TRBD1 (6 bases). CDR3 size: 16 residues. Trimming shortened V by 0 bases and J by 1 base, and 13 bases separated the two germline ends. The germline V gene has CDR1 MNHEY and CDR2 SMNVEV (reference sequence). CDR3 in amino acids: CASSLSPGAGSYEQYF. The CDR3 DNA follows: TGTGCCAGCAGTTTATCGCCAGGGGCCGGGTCCTACGAGCAGTACTTC.

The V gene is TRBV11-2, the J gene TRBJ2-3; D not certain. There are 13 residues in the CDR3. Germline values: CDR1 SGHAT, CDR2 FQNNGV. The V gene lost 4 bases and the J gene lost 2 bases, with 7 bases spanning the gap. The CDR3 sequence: CASSSGPTDTQYF. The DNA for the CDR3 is TGTGCCAGCAGCTCCGGGCCCACAGATACGCAGTATTTT.